Following are 21 T cell receptor beta chains from one sample sequenced in a study of shared clonotypes between healthy human individuals. Libraries were prepared by immunoSEQ multiplex PCR; TCRdb keeps only in-frame clonotypes and omits some of them. Of about 380,000 clones in the sample, roughly 96% are singletons; the top ten hold 0.32%. Specimen: memory CD8+ T cells sorted from blood. Subset: CD45RO+ cells pooled with CCR7-negative TemRA cells. Source of these receptors: a man under 40 in good health.

The chain links TRBV7-6 to TRBJ1-1; 8 positions agree with TRBD1. Per germline, CDR1 SGHVS and CDR2 FNYEAQ. With 4 bases clipped from V and 1 base from J, the junction kept 2 bases outside the gene matches. The length of the CDR3 is 14 residues. The CDR3 nucleotides are TGTGCCAGCAGCTCCGACAGGGGGAACACTGAAGCTTTCTTT. Its translation: CASSSDRGNTEAFF.

The chain couples TRBV28 to TRBJ1-2, with a tentative D call TRBD1 (5 bases). Germline CDR1 MDHEN, CDR2 SYDVKM. Deletions cut 2 bases from V and 0 bases from J, with 7 bases between. This CDR3 is built from 14 residues. The CDR3 sequence: CASSLMGANYGYTF. The CDR3 nucleotides are TGTGCCAGCAGTTTAATGGGGGCTAACTATGGCTACACCTTC.

CDR3 residues: CSVATAGANVLTF. Here the CDR3 DNA reads TGCAGCGTTGCAACGGCTGGGGCCAACGTCCTGACTTTC. The rearrangement links TRBV29-1 to TRBJ2-6; no definite D call. The V end lost 4 bases, the J end lost 2 bases, and 6 bases lay between the germline ends. Germline V gene lookup returns CDR1 SQVTM and CDR2 ANQGSEA. CDR3 size: 13 residues.

The chain combines TRBV5-5 with TRBJ2-7; TRBD2 is a possible D gene (6 bases). The CDR3 length is 15 residues. Trimming took off 3 bases at V and 4 bases at J, with 17 bases between the two ends. Germline values: CDR1 SGHKS, CDR2 YYEKEE (reference sequence). CDR3 loop: CASSSLASFGYEQYF. As DNA, the CDR3 is TGTGCCAGCAGCTCCCTAGCGTCCTTTGGGTACGAGCAGTACTTC.

This chain joins TRBV5-1 and TRBJ2-7; D not certain. Germline V gives CDR1 SGHRS, CDR2 YFSETQ. Trimming left V 2 bases short and J 6 bases short, with 6 bases between. The CDR3 runs 11 residues. CDR3 residues: CASSLNREQYF. The CDR3, as DNA: TGCGCCAGCAGCTTAAATCGCGAGCAGTACTTC.

The V call is TRBV19, the J call TRBJ1-1; 7 nucleotides align to TRBD1. The CDR3 is made up of 15 amino acids. The V segment lost 11 bases and the J segment 2 bases; nucleotides outside the gene matches: 14. The germline gives CDR1 LNHDA, CDR2 SQIVND (reference sequence). The CDR3 sequence: CASRGSGTANTEAFF. CDR3 coding DNA: TGTGCCTCAAGAGGGTCTGGGACAGCAAACACTGAAGCTTTCTTT.

The chain is built from TRBV9 and TRBJ2-1, with 7 bases lining up with TRBD2. Trimming removed 0 bases from V and 9 bases from J; junction bases left unmatched: 12. CDR1 and CDR2 (germline): SGDLS, YYNGEE. The CDR3 is made up of 16 amino acids. Here the CDR3 reads CASSVVLGGGPGEQFF. The CDR3 nucleotides are TGTGCCAGCAGCGTAGTACTGGGGGGAGGGCCCGGTGAGCAGTTCTTC. Filled out from reference TRBV9 and TRBJ2-1, the complete variable domain reads DSGVTQTPKHLITATGQRVTLRCSPRSGDLSVYWYQQSLDQGLQFLIQYYNGEERAKGNILERFSAQQFPDLHSELNLSSLELGDSALYFCASSVVLGGGPGEQFFGPGTRLTVL.

This chain links TRBV10-3 with TRBJ1-1, with 7 bases aligning to TRBD1. This CDR3 comprises 13 residues. Germline V gene lookup returns CDR1 ENHRY and CDR2 SYGVKD. J was trimmed by 5 bases and V by 5 bases; bases with no gene match: 5. The CDR3 loop is CAISQTGRTEAFF. As DNA, the CDR3 is TGTGCCATCAGTCAGACAGGGCGGACTGAAGCTTTCTTT.

The chain carries TRBV5-1 and TRBJ1-4, with a tentative D call TRBD1 (5 bases). With 5 bases removed from V and 0 bases from J, the gap between germline ends came to 14 bases. CDR3 length equals 16 residues. The germline gives CDR1 SGHRS, CDR2 YFSETQ. The CDR3 coding sequence is TGCGCCAGCAGACCGACAGCGTCCGCAACTAATGAAAAACTGTTTTTT. Its protein product is CASRPTASATNEKLFF.

This clone showed up just a few times. The genes are TRBV7-9 and TRBJ1-1; D not resolved. The V gene's germline CDR1 is SEHNR and CDR2 FQNEAQ (reference sequence). V gave up 4 bases and J gave up 1 base, with 4 bases separating them. CDR3 length equals 12 residues. This chain's CDR3 is CASSYENTEAFF. In DNA form, the CDR3 reads TGTGCCAGCAGCTATGAGAACACTGAAGCTTTCTTT.

V is TRBV6-1 and J is TRBJ1-4; D is undetermined. Trimming removed 4 bases from V and 7 bases from J, with 31 bases in between. CDR1 MNHNS and CDR2 SASEGT come from the germline V gene. The CDR3 covers 20 residues. CDR3 residues: CASSASIGLLGQSIGEKLFF. CDR3 in DNA: TGTGCCAGCAGTGCCTCCATCGGGCTCCTCGGTCAATCAATAGGTGAAAAACTGTTTTTT.

This chain links TRBV4-2 with TRBJ2-3; weak D call: TRBD1 (6 bases). V was cut by 0 bases and J by 0 bases, with 10 bases left in between. The germline gives CDR1 LGHNA, CDR2 YNFKEQ. The CDR3 has 16 residues. The CDR3 loop is CASSQERGSSTDTQYF. The CDR3 DNA follows: TGTGCCAGCAGCCAAGAGAGGGGGTCTAGCACAGATACGCAGTATTTT.

This clone appeared once. The same CDR3 can be traced to other DNA sequences in this sample. The CDR3 here is CAWTGGSGANVLTF. CDR3 nucleotides: TGTGCCTGGACGGGGGGCTCTGGGGCCAACGTCCTGACTTTC. This chain joins TRBV30 and TRBJ2-6; TRBD2 agrees at 7 bases. Germline trimming cut 4 bases from V and 0 bases from J; bases unmatched to any gene: 0. CDR1 GTSNPN and CDR2 SVGIG come from the germline V gene (reference sequence). CDR3 length: 14 residues.

The CDR3 is CASSFSSSGRETQYF. DNA of the CDR3: TGTGCCAGCAGCTTTAGTTCTAGCGGGAGAGAGACCCAGTACTTC. The chain is built from TRBV5-6 and TRBJ2-5, with 10 bases identical to TRBD2. The CDR3 contains 15 residues. Germline-derived CDR1 and CDR2 are SGHDT and YYEEEE. J gave up 4 bases and V 2 bases, and 5 bases lay outside the gene matches.

CDR3 coding DNA: TGTGCCAGCAGTTTTCACCCCTCCTACAATGAGCAGTTCTTC. Amino acids: CASSFHPSYNEQFF. The V and J genes are TRBV6-6 and TRBJ2-1, with D hard to call. Germline V gene sequence: CDR1 MNHNY, CDR2 SVGAGI (reference sequence). The CDR3 is made up of 14 amino acids. V was pared by 4 bases and J by 0 bases, with 7 bases between.

The chain uses TRBV19 and TRBJ1-2, with a possible D match to TRBD1 (5 bases). The germline V gene encodes CDR1 LNHDA and CDR2 SQIVND (reference sequence). The CDR3 spans 14 residues. Trimming shortened V by 2 bases and J by 6 bases, and 13 bases separated the two germline ends. The CDR3 loop is CASSITGTPHGYTF. CDR3 DNA sequence: TGTGCCAGTAGTATAACGGGGACTCCTCATGGCTACACCTTC.

CDR3 sequence (DNA): TGTGCCACCAGCAGGGGGACAGGGTATTACGAGCAGTACTTC. Translation gives CATSRGTGYYEQYF. The gene calls are TRBV15 and TRBJ2-7; 9 bases are a match to TRBD1. V lost 3 bases, J lost 4 bases, and 4 bases stayed unmatched. Germline V gives CDR1 LNHNV, CDR2 YYDKDF (reference sequence). The CDR3 is 14 amino acids.

The chain carries TRBV5-4 and TRBJ2-2; unclear D gene. The CDR3 loop spans 14 amino acids. Germline V CDR1 and CDR2: SGHNT, YYREEE (reference sequence). Trimming cost V 2 bases and J 0 bases, with 5 bases left between them. CDR3 protein: CASSLGTNTGELFF. The CDR3 DNA follows: TGTGCCAGCAGCTTAGGCACGAACACCGGGGAGCTGTTTTTT.

The V and J genes are TRBV11-1 and TRBJ1-3; the match to TRBD1 covers 7 bases. Trimming at V came to 5 bases and at J to 1 base, leaving 5 bases not matched to a gene. Germline V gives CDR1 SGHAT, CDR2 FQDESV (reference sequence). The CDR3 runs 15 residues. The CDR3 DNA reads as TGTGCCAGCAGCCACGACAGGGCTTCTGGAAACACCATATATTTT. Residues: CASSHDRASGNTIYF.

The rearrangement joins TRBV5-3 to TRBJ2-7; 8 bases are a match to TRBD1. TRBV5-3 belongs to the ORF category, with a function that is uncertain. V was pared by 0 bases and J by 1 base, with 3 bases of the junction left unmatched. This CDR3 is built from 15 residues. Here the CDR3 reads CARSLGQGISYEQYF. In DNA, the CDR3 is TGTGCCAGAAGCTTGGGACAGGGGATTTCCTACGAGCAGTACTTC.

The rearrangement joins TRBV11-2 to TRBJ2-3, with D perhaps matching TRBD2 (6 bases). Germline V gene data show CDR1 as SGHAT and CDR2 as FQNNGV. CDR3 size: 14 residues. V gave up 4 bases and J gave up 0 bases, with 8 bases separating them. The CDR3 sequence: CASSWTTSTDTQYF. The CDR3 DNA is TGTGCCAGCAGCTGGACTACTAGCACAGATACGCAGTATTTT.